Following are 14 T cell receptor beta chains from one sample sequenced in a study of shared clonotypes between healthy human individuals. Generated by immunoSEQ multiplex PCR, the TCRdb table keeps only in-frame clones and is missing some. The data contain approximately 2.5 million clones, around 90% of them singletons. Sequenced sample: naive CD4+ T cells sorted from blood. The subset here: CD45RA+ positively selected. These receptors originate from a man younger than 30 in good health.

This chain connects TRBV7-6 to TRBJ2-5; no clear D gene. The ends were cut back, 1 base at V and 4 bases at J, with 7 bases in the middle. CDR1 is SGHVS and CDR2 is FNYEAQ in the germline V gene. This CDR3 has 13 residues. The CDR3 sequence is CASSLVWAETQYF. The CDR3 coding sequence is TGTGCCAGCAGCTTAGTCTGGGCAGAGACCCAGTACTTC. Full variable domain (missing parts from reference TRBV7-6 and TRBJ2-5): GAGVSQSPRYKVTKRGQDVALRCDPISGHVSLYWYRQALGQGPEFLTYFNYEAQQDKSGLPNDRFSAERPEGSISTLTIQRTEQRDSAMYRCASSLVWAETQYFGPGTRLLVL.

V usage is TRBV6-6 and J usage is TRBJ1-2; the match to TRBD1 covers 7 bases. The length of the CDR3 is 13 residues. Germline CDR1 MNHNY, CDR2 SVGAGI (reference sequence). V lost 7 bases to trimming and J lost 7 bases; unmatched junction nucleotides: 9. The CDR3 sequence: CASTYGTDTGYTF. The DNA of the CDR3 is TGTGCCAGCACCTACGGGACAGACACTGGCTACACCTTC.

The V gene is TRBV7-9, the J gene TRBJ1-3; D not certain. Trimming pared 1 base from V and 6 bases from J, leaving 4 bases between. CDR3 size: 12 residues. From germline, CDR1 is SEHNR and CDR2 FQNEAQ (reference sequence). The CDR3: CASSLVENTIYF. The CDR3 DNA reads TGTGCCAGCAGCTTAGTGGAAAACACCATATATTTT. Together with reference TRBV7-9 and TRBJ1-3, the CDR3 gives the full variable domain: DTGVSQNPRHKITKRGQNVTFRCDPISEHNRLYWYRQTLGQGPEFLTYFQNEAQLEKSRLLSDRFSAERPKGSFSTLEIQRTEQGDSAMYLCASSLVENTIYFGEGSWLTVV.

The chain links TRBV15 to TRBJ2-1; 7 nucleotides line up with TRBD1. Germline V gene sequence: CDR1 LNHNV, CDR2 YYDKDF (reference sequence). The V segment lost 3 bases and the J segment 2 bases; nucleotides outside the gene matches: 7. The CDR3 is 16 amino acids. CDR3 sequence: CATSSPQGPTYNEQFF. The CDR3 DNA reads as TGTGCCACCAGCAGCCCACAGGGGCCAACCTACAATGAGCAGTTCTTC.

Comment on this clone: The sample carries other DNA sequences with the same CDR3. The chain recombines TRBV5-4 with TRBJ2-3; D gene uncertain. Germline CDR1 is SGHNT and CDR2 is YYREEE (reference sequence). The CDR3 covers 15 residues. With 3 bases removed from V and 0 bases from J, the gap between germline ends came to 11 bases. In DNA form, the CDR3 reads TGTGCCAGCAGCTCCGGCGGCAGTAGCACAGATACGCAGTATTTT. Translation gives CASSSGGSSTDTQYF.

Of note for this clone: A read error may account for a junction end that differs from germline. This chain connects TRBV7-7 to TRBJ2-1, with TRBD1 matching over 7 bases. CDR1 and CDR2 from the germline V gene are SSHAT and FNYEAQ (reference sequence). The CDR3 is 14 amino acids. Here the CDR3 reads CASSISTGVGEQFF. In DNA, the CDR3 is TGTGCTAGCAGCATATCTACAGGGGTGGGTGAGCAGTTCTTC.

The chain joins TRBV5-1 to TRBJ2-2; D unclear. Germline V gene lookup returns CDR1 SGHRS and CDR2 YFSETQ. This CDR3 is built from 14 residues. Trimming took off 1 base at V and 1 base at J, with 5 bases between the two ends. The CDR3 sequence is CASSLYLNTGELFF. The CDR3 DNA sequence: TGCGCCAGCAGCTTGTATCTGAACACCGGGGAGCTGTTTTTT.

The V and J genes are TRBV10-3 and TRBJ2-7, with D tentatively TRBD2 (5 bases). Trimming stripped 2 bases from V and 12 bases from J, with 17 bases between. The CDR3 runs 13 residues. Germline V lookup: CDR1 ENHRY, CDR2 SYGVKD. The CDR3 sequence is CAISETLREPRYF. The CDR3 nucleotides read TGTGCCATCAGTGAGACCCTGAGGGAGCCCCGGTACTTC.

As to this clone: The sample carries other DNA sequences with the same CDR3. This rearrangement joins TRBV7-9 to TRBJ2-7; 7 positions agree with TRBD1. The germline gives CDR1 SEHNR, CDR2 FQNEAQ (reference sequence). The CDR3 runs 14 residues. With V trimmed by 5 bases and J by 4 bases, 8 bases remained unmatched. The CDR3 loop is CASSPQQGPYEQYF. CDR3 in DNA: TGTGCCAGCAGCCCCCAACAGGGGCCGTACGAGCAGTACTTC.

The rearrangement uses TRBV13 and TRBJ2-3; 7 positions match TRBD2. The CDR3 extends over 15 amino acids. Losses at the gene ends were 5 bases for V and 3 bases for J; bases not matched to a gene: 8. Germline assignment: CDR1 PRHDT and CDR2 FYEKMQ (reference sequence). The CDR3, as DNA: TGTGCCAGCAGCCCGAATCCCGGGGGGACAGATACGCAGTATTTT. Amino acid sequence: CASSPNPGGTDTQYF.

This clone was seen once. V usage is TRBV2 and J usage is TRBJ2-7; 8 nucleotides line up with TRBD1. The CDR3 runs to 16 residues. CDR1 and CDR2 from the germline V gene are SNHLY and FYNNEI. With 8 bases clipped from V and 5 bases from J, the junction kept 17 bases outside the gene matches. The CDR3 region has the DNA TGTGCCAGCTCCTGGACAGGGACTTCCCCCCGAAACGAGCAGTACTTC. Residues: CASSWTGTSPRNEQYF.

This clone was seen only once. The chain carries TRBV27 and TRBJ1-6, with 10 bases fitting TRBD1. Germline lookup yields CDR1 MNHEY and CDR2 SMNVEV (reference sequence). This CDR3 is built from 19 residues. With 4 bases clipped from V and 4 bases from J, the junction kept 13 bases outside the gene matches. In DNA form, the CDR3 reads TGTGCCAGCAGTTCCACCCGGGACAGGGGAAGGGATTATAATTCACCCCTCCACTTT. Its protein product is CASSSTRDRGRDYNSPLHF.

This chain joins TRBV11-2 and TRBJ1-5; perhaps TRBD1 as D (5 bases). The CDR3 runs 14 residues. Germline V gives CDR1 SGHAT, CDR2 FQNNGV. The V end was cut by 5 bases, the J end by 10 bases, with 18 bases between. In nucleotides, the CDR3 is TGTGCCAGCAGCCGCGGGGGGGGTTCTCAACCCCAGCATTTT. This codes for CASSRGGGSQPQHF.

This chain joins TRBV6-1 and TRBJ2-7; 9 nucleotides agree with TRBD2. CDR3 length: 13 amino acids. Trimming removed 11 bases from V and 2 bases from J; junction bases left unmatched: 7. CDR1 and CDR2 (germline): MNHNS, SASEGT. The CDR3 protein is CAGATSGPYEQYF. CDR3 nucleotides: TGTGCCGGGGCGACTAGCGGCCCCTACGAGCAGTACTTC.